This T cell receptor (beta chain) was captured in a study of blood T cells in healthy people across ages. Overall study findings and caveats: A greater number of naive CD4+ cells and higher diversity distinguished long-lived donors from aged donors.

Each of the donors had roughly 9.7 milliliters of peripheral blood drawn into EDTA-treated Vacutainer tubes. Germline lookup yields CDR1 LGHNA and CDR2 YSLEER. The CDR3 covers 14 residues. With 0 bases removed from V and 11 bases from J, the gap between germline ends came to 16 bases. Combining a sample-barcoded 5' primer with a J-beta primer mix, a second PCR ran for roughly 7 to 12 cycles. TCRdb reanalysed the 5' RACE reads using MiXCR and keeps one entry per CDR3 protein. Of just under 550,000 distinct CDR3 sequences detected, around 24% appear once; the ten largest clones hold just over 8.5%. This clonotype was seen a few times. What it binds is unknown. These data also featured in a second study, about T cells of mothers and their children. As that study records: A few healthy Caucasian mothers gave samples, and so did their six children. Related mother-child pairs showed slightly, non-significantly higher overlap than unrelated pairs.

Material for sequencing was blood. This clonotype originated in a boy aged 10-17 years in good health. The chain joins TRBV4-3 to TRBJ2-5; D possibly corresponds to TRBD2 (6 bases). For the CDR3, the DNA is TGCGCCAGCAGCCAAGATATCAAGGGGACTGCACAGTACTTC. Its translation is CASSQDIKGTAQYF.